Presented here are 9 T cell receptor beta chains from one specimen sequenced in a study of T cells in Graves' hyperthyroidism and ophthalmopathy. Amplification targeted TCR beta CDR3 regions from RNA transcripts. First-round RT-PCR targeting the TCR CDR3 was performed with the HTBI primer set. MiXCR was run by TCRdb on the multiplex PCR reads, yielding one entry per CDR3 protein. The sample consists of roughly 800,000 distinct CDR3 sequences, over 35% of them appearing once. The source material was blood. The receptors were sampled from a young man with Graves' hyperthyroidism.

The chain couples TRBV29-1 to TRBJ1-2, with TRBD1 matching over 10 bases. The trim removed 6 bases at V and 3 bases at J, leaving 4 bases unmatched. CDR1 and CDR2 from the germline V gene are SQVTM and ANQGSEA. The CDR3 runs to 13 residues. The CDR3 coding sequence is TGCAGCGTGGGGACAGGGGCAGACTATGGCTACACCTTC. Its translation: CSVGTGADYGYTF.

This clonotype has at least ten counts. In nucleotides, the CDR3 is TGCAGTGCTAAGACGGATGGCTACACCTTC. Its translation: CSAKTDGYTF. J is TRBJ1-2 and V is TRBV20-1; no clear D. The V gene's germline CDR1 is DFQATT and CDR2 SNEGSKA (reference sequence). V was clipped by 4 bases and J by 6 bases, with 6 bases between them. This CDR3 spans 10 amino acids.

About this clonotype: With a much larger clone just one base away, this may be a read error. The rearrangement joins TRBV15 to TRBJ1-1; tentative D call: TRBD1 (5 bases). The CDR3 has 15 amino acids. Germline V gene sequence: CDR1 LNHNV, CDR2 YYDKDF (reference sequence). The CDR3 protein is CATSRDRQRATEASF. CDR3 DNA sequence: TGTGCCACCAGCAGAGATAGACAGCGGGCCACTGAAGCTTCCTTT.

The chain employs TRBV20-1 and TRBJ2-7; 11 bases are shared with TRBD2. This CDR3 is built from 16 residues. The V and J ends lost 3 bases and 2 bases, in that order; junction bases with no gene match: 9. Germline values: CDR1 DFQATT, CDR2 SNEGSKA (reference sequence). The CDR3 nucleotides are TGCAGTGCTAGGCCGGGACTAGCGGAAACGGCCTACGAGCAGTACTTC. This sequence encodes CSARPGLAETAYEQYF.

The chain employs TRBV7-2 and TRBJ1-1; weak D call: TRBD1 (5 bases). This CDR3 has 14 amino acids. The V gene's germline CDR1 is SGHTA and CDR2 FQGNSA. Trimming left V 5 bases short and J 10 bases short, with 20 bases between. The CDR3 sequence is CASSQAFRGSVAFF. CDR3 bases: TGTGCCAGCAGCCAGGCCTTTAGGGGTTCGGTAGCTTTCTTT.

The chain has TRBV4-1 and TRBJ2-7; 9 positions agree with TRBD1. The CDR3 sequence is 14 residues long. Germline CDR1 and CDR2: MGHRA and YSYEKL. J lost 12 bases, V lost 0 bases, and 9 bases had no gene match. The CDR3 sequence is CASSQEEADRGGYF. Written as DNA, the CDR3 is TGCGCCAGCAGCCAAGAAGAGGCGGACAGGGGTGGGTACTTC.

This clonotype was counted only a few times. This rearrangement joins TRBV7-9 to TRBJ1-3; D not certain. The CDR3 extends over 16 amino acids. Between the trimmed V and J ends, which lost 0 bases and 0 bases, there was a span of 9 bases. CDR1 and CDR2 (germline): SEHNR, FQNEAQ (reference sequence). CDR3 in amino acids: CASSLAGMSSGNTIYF. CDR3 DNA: TGTGCCAGCAGCTTAGCGGGCATGAGCTCTGGAAACACCATATATTTT.

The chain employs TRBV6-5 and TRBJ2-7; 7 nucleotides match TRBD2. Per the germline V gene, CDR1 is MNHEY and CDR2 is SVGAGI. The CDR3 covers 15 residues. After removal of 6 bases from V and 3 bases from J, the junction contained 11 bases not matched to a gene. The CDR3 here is CASSPSPGRNYEQYF. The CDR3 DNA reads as TGTGCCAGCAGCCCCTCACCCGGGAGGAACTACGAGCAGTACTTC.

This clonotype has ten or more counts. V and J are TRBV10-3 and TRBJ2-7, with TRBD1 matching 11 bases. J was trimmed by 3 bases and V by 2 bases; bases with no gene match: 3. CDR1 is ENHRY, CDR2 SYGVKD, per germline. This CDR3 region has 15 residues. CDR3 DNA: TGTGCCATCAGTGAGAGGGGACAGGGGGACTACGAGCAGTACTTC. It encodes CAISERGQGDYEQYF.